This T cell receptor (beta chain) is from a study of blood T cell repertoires in COVID-19. Study-level background: From T cells, B-cell-depleted T cells, or PBMCs came the material, which was cDNA or gDNA.

Original data processing: Estimated nucleated cell counts came from reference gene primer amplification. Profiling relied on immunoSEQ multiplex PCR, and the TCRdb table lists in-frame clones only, not all of them. D and trimming were read from the DNA, whereas the V and J calls and clone size are those reported in that table. The sample yields 250,000 or so clones, about 80% seen once. The CDR3 totals 14 residues. V shed 1 base and J shed 5 bases, with 11 bases lying between them. Germline loops: CDR1 SSHAT, CDR2 FNYEAQ (reference sequence). Sequencing used peripheral blood. The origin of this receptor is an elderly woman with acute or convalescent COVID-19. This chain connects TRBV7-7 to TRBJ2-5; D may be TRBD2 (6 bases). The CDR3 region is CASSLVLAGETQYF. The CDR3 DNA follows: TGTGCCAGCAGCTTAGTACTAGCCGGGGAGACCCAGTACTTC.